The 9 T cell receptor beta chains in this list originate from one sample, sequenced in a study of T cell responses to AZD1222 COVID-19 vaccine. Sequencing was performed with immunoSEQ multiplex PCR; in TCRdb, only in-frame clones are kept and a portion is missing. There are approximately 150,000 clones in the sample; about 93% occur only once, and around 5% lies in the top ten. Source: peripheral blood, taken on day 0 of AZD1222 vaccination. Receptors were obtained from an adult in good health.

The CDR3 region is CASRGTDSYEQYF. CDR3 DNA: TGTGCCAGCAGGGGGACGGACTCCTACGAGCAGTACTTC. V is TRBV11-1 and J is TRBJ2-7, with D perhaps matching TRBD1 or TRBD2 (5 bases each). This CDR3 comprises 13 residues. V lost 6 bases, J lost 0 bases, and 9 bases lay in between. Per the germline V gene, CDR1 is SGHAT and CDR2 is FQDESV (reference sequence).

The gene calls are TRBV4-3 and TRBJ2-2; possible D gene TRBD2, 5 bases. Germline V gene data show CDR1 as LGHNA and CDR2 as YSLEER. V shed 6 bases and J shed 2 bases, with 10 bases lying between them. This CDR3 region has 14 residues. The DNA of the CDR3 is TGCGCCAGCAGGAAGCGGCTCAACACCGGGGAGCTGTTTTTT. It translates to CASRKRLNTGELFF.

The chain joins TRBV18 to TRBJ2-5; 9 bases map to TRBD2. This CDR3 region has 16 residues. Trimming took 2 bases from V and 4 from J; bases not matched to a gene: 8. CDR1 and CDR2 from the germline V gene are KGHSH and LQKENI. CDR3: CASSPSRGGVRETQYF. CDR3 in DNA: TGTGCCAGCTCACCATCGCGGGGGGGCGTACGAGAGACCCAGTACTTC.

V gene TRBV12-2 combines with J gene TRBJ2-3; TRBD2 was called by the table and not checked on the DNA. TRBV12-2 is a pseudogene locus. This CDR3 has 14 amino acids. Here the CDR3 DNA reads TGTGCAAGTCGGGGACTAGCCTACACAGATACGCAGTATTTT. Translating gives CASRGLAYTDTQYF.

The chain employs TRBV9 and TRBJ2-7; weak D call: TRBD2 (6 bases). V gave up 2 bases and J gave up 3 bases, with 12 bases separating them. Germline V lookup: CDR1 SGDLS, CDR2 YYNGEE. CDR3 length: 14 amino acids. The CDR3 nucleotides are TGTGCCAGCAGCGTTGGCCAGACTAGCTACGAGCAGTACTTC. This codes for CASSVGQTSYEQYF.

The V and J genes are TRBV7-9 and TRBJ1-1; weak D call: TRBD1 (6 bases). The CDR3 loop spans 13 amino acids. Germline assignment: CDR1 SEHNR and CDR2 FQNEAQ (reference sequence). Trimming left V 5 bases short and J 2 bases short, with 9 bases between. CDR3 sequence (DNA): TGTGCCAGCAGCCCGGACAGCAACACTGAAGCTTTCTTT. Translated, it gives CASSPDSNTEAFF.

The chain couples TRBV7-2 to TRBJ1-2; D is perhaps TRBD1 (5 bases). The CDR3 spans 13 residues. V gave up 1 base and J gave up 7 bases, with 10 bases separating them. Germline CDR1 is SGHTA and CDR2 is FQGNSA. The CDR3 region is CASSLGGVPGYTF. CDR3 DNA sequence: TGTGCCAGCAGCTTAGGGGGGGTCCCTGGCTACACCTTC.

The V call is TRBV19, the J call TRBJ1-6, with 7 bases matching TRBD1. Losses at the gene ends were 2 bases for V and 9 bases for J; bases not matched to a gene: 1. The CDR3 loop spans 13 amino acids. In germline, CDR1 is LNHDA, CDR2 SQIVND (reference sequence). CDR3 in DNA: TGTGCCAGTAGTATAAGGGGGCTTTCACCCCTCCACTTT. Translated, it gives CASSIRGLSPLHF.

The CDR3 spells CASSQDYGSGNTIYF. The CDR3 coding sequence is TGCGCCAGCAGCCAAGATTACGGTTCTGGAAACACCATATATTTT. The V call is TRBV4-3, the J call TRBJ1-3; D gene unclear. The V end was cut by 0 bases, the J end by 1 base, with 7 bases between. The CDR3 spans 15 residues. CDR1 and CDR2 from the germline V gene are LGHNA and YSLEER.